This T cell receptor beta chain was sequenced for a study of beta chain features in type 1 diabetes. Study-level information: The samples had 100 million to 140 million sorted cells examined in all. Whole-study results and caveats: TCRB CDR3 length was moderately but significantly reduced in all four CD4+ subsets of Type 1 diabetes patients.

CD45RO/CCR7/CD25/CD127/CD95/CD27 sorting isolated CD4+ naive, central memory, regulatory and stem cell-like memory cells. The investigators reverse transcribed all of the isolated RNA, so they sequenced expressed TCRB transcripts. Sequencing produced, on average, around 980,000 reads for the stem cell-like memory T cell samples. Sequencing used immunoSEQ multiplex PCR; TCRdb keeps in-frame clones, though not all of them. The table shows about 15,000 clones, with less than 45% occurring only once. This clone turned up a few times. Its antigen is still unknown. Sequenced sample: stem cell memory CD4+ T cells from blood. This clonotype was obtained from a woman aged 40 to 50 in good health.

The DNA for the CDR3 is TGCGCCAGCAGCTTCCGGGGTAGGAACACTGAAGCTTTCTTT. Translation: CASSFRGRNTEAFF. The chain employs TRBV5-1 and TRBJ1-1; D gene uncertain. The CDR3 runs 14 residues. Germline V lookup: CDR1 SGHRS, CDR2 YFSETQ. Trimming left V 2 bases short and J 1 base short, with 9 bases between.